Sequencing of this T cell receptor beta chain was carried out in a study of vaccination effects on CD4 cells after COVID-19. With regard to this clone: Antigen specificity is unknown.

The CDR3 sequence is 14 residues long. Looked up from germline, CDR1 is SGHTA and CDR2 is FQGNSA. V was shortened by 0 bases and J by 7 bases, with 10 bases between the two germline ends. Repertoires were generated with immunoSEQ multiplex PCR, while TCRdb's copy carries only in-frame clones and drops some. The sample consists of around 54,000 clones, over 80% of them appearing once. Under the ViraFEST assay, PBMC were stimulated with viral peptide pools so that antigen-specific CD4+ T cells expanded. Sequencing was performed afterwards. Following culture for around 10 days, CD4+ T cells were isolated.

The source material was CD4+ T cells from PBMCs cultured with HCoV-229E spike peptides, sampled before COVID-19 vaccination. This TCR derives from a human donor who received a COVID-19 vaccine. J is TRBJ1-5 and V is TRBV7-2, with D possibly matching TRBD1 (5 bases). The DNA for the CDR3 is TGTGCCAGCAGCTTAGCCGGGAGGGGACAGCCCCAGCATTTT. Its translation is CASSLAGRGQPQHF.